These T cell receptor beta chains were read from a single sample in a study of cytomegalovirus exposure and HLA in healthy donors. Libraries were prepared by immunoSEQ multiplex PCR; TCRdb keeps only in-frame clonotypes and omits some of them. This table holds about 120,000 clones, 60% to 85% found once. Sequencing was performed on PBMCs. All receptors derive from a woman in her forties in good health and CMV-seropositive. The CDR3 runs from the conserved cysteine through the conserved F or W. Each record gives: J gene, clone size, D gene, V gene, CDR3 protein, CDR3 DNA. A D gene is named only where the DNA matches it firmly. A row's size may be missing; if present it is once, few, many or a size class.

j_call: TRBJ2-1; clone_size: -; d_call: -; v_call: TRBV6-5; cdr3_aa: CASRSAGLYNEQFF; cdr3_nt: TGTGCCAGCAGGTCTGCGGGGCTTTACAATGAGCAGTTCTTC
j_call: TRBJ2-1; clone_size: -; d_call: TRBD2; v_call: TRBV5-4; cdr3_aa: CASSSYTSGSSYNEQFF; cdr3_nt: TGTGCCAGCAGCTCATACACTAGCGGGAGCTCCTACAATGAGCAGTTCTTC
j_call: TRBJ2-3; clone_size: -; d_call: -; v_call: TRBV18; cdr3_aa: CASSPRSSTDTQYF; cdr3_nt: TGTGCCAGCTCACCACGCAGTTCCACAGATACGCAGTATTTT
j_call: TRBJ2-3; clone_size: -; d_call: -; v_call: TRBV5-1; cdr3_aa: CASSLAEGTITDTQYF; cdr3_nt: TGCGCCAGCAGCTTGGCCGAAGGGACAATCACAGATACGCAGTATTTT
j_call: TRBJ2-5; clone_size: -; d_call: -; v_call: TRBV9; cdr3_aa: CASSVARSPETQYF; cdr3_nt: TGTGCCAGCAGCGTAGCTAGGTCACCCGAGACCCAGTACTTC
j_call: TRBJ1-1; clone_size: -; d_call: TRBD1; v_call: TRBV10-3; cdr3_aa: CAIRADRGRYTEAFF; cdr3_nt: TGTGCCATCAGAGCTGACAGGGGGCGATACACTGAAGCTTTCTTT
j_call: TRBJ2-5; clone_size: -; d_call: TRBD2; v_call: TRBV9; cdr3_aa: CASSAGGTSAQETQYF; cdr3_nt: TGTGCCAGCAGCGCCGGTGGGACTAGCGCCCAAGAGACCCAGTACTTC
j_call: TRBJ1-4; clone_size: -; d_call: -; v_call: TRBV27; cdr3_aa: CASSANRVTNEKLFF; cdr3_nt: TGTGCCAGCAGTGCTAACAGGGTGACGAATGAAAAACTGTTTTTT
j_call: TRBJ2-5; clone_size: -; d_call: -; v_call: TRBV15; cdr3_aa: CATSSTPLLASWETQYF; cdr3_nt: TGTGCCACCAGCAGCACACCCCTCCTTGCTAGTTGGGAGACCCAGTACTTC
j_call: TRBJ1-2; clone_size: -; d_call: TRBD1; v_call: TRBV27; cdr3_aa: CASSSRQGAIYGYTF; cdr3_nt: TGTGCCAGCAGTTCGAGACAGGGGGCGATCTATGGCTACACCTTC
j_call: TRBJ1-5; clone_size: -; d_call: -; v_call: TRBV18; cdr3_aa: CASSTGSGNQPQHF; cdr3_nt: TGTGCCAGCTCAACAGGGTCAGGCAATCAGCCCCAGCATTTT
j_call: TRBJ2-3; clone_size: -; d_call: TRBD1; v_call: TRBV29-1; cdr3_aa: CSVGNRGAADTQYF; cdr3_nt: TGCAGCGTTGGCAACAGGGGCGCGGCAGATACGCAGTATTTT
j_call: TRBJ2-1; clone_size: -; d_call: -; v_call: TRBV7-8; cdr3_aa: CASSKDPGNEQFF; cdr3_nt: TGTGCCAGCAGCAAAGACCCCGGGAATGAGCAGTTCTTC
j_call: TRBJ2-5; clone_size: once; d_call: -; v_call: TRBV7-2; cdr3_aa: CASTQSGHARTQYF; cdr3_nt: TGTGCCAGCACCCAGAGCGGTCACGCGAGGACCCAGTACTTC
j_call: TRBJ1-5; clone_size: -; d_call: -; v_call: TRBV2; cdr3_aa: CASSPRGTQPQHF; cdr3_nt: TGTGCCAGCAGTCCCAGGGGTACTCAGCCCCAGCATTTT
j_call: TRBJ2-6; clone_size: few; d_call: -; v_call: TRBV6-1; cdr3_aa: CASSYGLAGANVLTF; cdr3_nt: TGTGCCAGCTCGTACGGTTTGGCTGGGGCCAACGTCCTGACTTTC
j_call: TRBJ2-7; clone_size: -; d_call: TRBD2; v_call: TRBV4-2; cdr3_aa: CASSPDWGTSSSYEQYF; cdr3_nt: TGTGCCAGCAGCCCAGACTGGGGGACTAGCTCCTCTTACGAGCAGTACTTC
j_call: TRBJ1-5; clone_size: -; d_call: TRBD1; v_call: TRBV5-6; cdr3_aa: CASSQYGGQELNQPQHF; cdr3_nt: TGTGCCAGCAGCCAATATGGGGGACAGGAGTTGAATCAGCCCCAGCATTTT
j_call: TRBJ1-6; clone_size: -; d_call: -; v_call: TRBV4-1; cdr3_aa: CASSQVQAINSPLHF; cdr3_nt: TGCGCCAGCAGCCAAGTCCAGGCTATTAATTCACCCCTCCACTTT
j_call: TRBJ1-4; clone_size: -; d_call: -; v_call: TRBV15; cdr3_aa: CATSRGPDTFNEKLFF; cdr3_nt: TGTGCCACCAGCAGAGGTCCGGACACCTTTAATGAAAAACTGTTTTTT
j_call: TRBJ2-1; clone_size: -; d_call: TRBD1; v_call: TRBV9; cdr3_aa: CASSVGEGALGNEQFF; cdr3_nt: TGTGCCAGCAGCGTAGGCGAGGGGGCGCTAGGAAATGAGCAGTTCTTC